What follows are 16 T cell receptor beta chains derived from one specimen sequenced in a study of T cells in Graves' hyperthyroidism and ophthalmopathy. Template material for amplifying TCR beta CDR3 regions consisted of RNA transcripts. In the first-round RT-PCR of the TCR CDR3, the HTBI primer set was used. TCRdb recomputed calls from the multiplex PCR reads with MiXCR, one row per CDR3 protein. The sample lists about half a million distinct CDR3 sequences; 15% to 20% were seen once. Sequenced material: blood. The source of these receptors is a man aged 40-49 years with Graves' ophthalmopathy.

The chain employs TRBV6-1 and TRBJ2-5; the match to TRBD2 covers 13 bases. The V gene's germline CDR1 is MNHNS and CDR2 SASEGT. The V and J ends lost 5 bases and 5 bases, in that order; junction bases with no gene match: 8. The CDR3 totals 16 residues. As DNA, the CDR3 is TGTGCCAGCAGTTCCCGGACTAGCGGGGGTAGGGAGACCCAGTACTTC. It codes for CASSSRTSGGRETQYF.

This clonotype was observed at least ten times. The chain uses TRBV7-3 and TRBJ2-1; D assignment may be TRBD1 or TRBD2 (5 bases each). The CDR3 extends over 13 amino acids. The germline gives CDR1 SGHTA, CDR2 FQGTGA. Trimming shortened V by 2 bases and J by 7 bases, and 9 bases separated the two germline ends. The CDR3 protein is CASSLQGGNEQFF. CDR3 DNA: TGTGCCAGCAGCTTACAGGGCGGGAATGAGCAGTTCTTC.

This clonotype was recorded many times. The J gene is TRBJ2-3, the V gene TRBV28; 9 bases map to TRBD1. Germline V gives CDR1 MDHEN, CDR2 SYDVKM. The CDR3 is 14 residues long. V was pared by 10 bases and J by 2 bases, with 7 bases of the junction left unmatched. The CDR3 bases are TGTGCCATACAGGGGGCGGCCACCACAGATACGCAGTATTTT. Its translation: CAIQGAATTDTQYF.

In this sample, this clonotype turned up many times. The V call is TRBV12-3 or TRBV12-4, the J call TRBJ2-3; 10 bases agree with TRBD2. Losses at the gene ends were 0 bases for V and 6 bases for J; bases not matched to a gene: 12. There are 18 residues in the CDR3. DNA of the CDR3: TGTGCCAGCAGTTTAGCGCGTTCACTAGCGGGACCCACGGATACGCAGTATTTT. It codes for CASSLARSLAGPTDTQYF.

This clonotype was counted ten times or more. The V call is TRBV7-9, the J call TRBJ2-2, with D uncertain. V gave up 4 bases and J gave up 4 bases, with 4 bases separating them. CDR1 is SEHNR and CDR2 is FQNEAQ in the germline V gene (reference sequence). CDR3 length: 12 amino acids. The DNA of the CDR3 is TGTGCCAGCAGCTCCGCCACCGGGGAGCTGTTTTTT. It yields the protein CASSSATGELFF. Based on the CDR3 plus reference TRBV7-9 and TRBJ2-2, the full variable domain is DTGVSQNPRHKITKRGQNVTFRCDPISEHNRLYWYRQTLGQGPEFLTYFQNEAQLEKSRLLSDRFSAERPKGSFSTLEIQRTEQGDSAMYLCASSSATGELFFGEGSRLTVL.

The V call is TRBV15, the J call TRBJ2-3, with 9 bases fitting TRBD2. Trimming at V came to 6 bases and at J to 0 bases, leaving 1 base not matched to a gene. The CDR3 spans 14 residues. CDR1 and CDR2 from the germline V gene are LNHNV and YYDKDF (reference sequence). The CDR3 is CATRGLASTDTQYF. The CDR3 DNA is TGTGCCACCAGAGGACTAGCGAGCACAGATACGCAGTATTTT. Supplemented by reference TRBV15 and TRBJ2-3, the full variable domain reads DAMVIQNPRYQVTQFGKPVTLSCSQTLNHNVMYWYQQKSSQAPKLLFHYYDKDFNNEADTPDNFQSRRPNTSFCFLDIRSPGLGDTAMYLCATRGLASTDTQYFGPGTRLTVL.

As concerns this clonotype: This may come from a read error, since a much larger clone is one base off. This rearrangement joins TRBV12-3 or TRBV12-4 to TRBJ2-7; the D gene is possibly TRBD2 (5 bases). Trimming took off 3 bases at V and 7 bases at J, with 16 bases between the two ends. This CDR3 spans 14 amino acids. For the CDR3, the DNA is TGTGCCAGCAGTTTCCTAGGGAGACACAATGAGCAGTACTTC. It encodes CASSFLGRHNEQYF.

This sequence joins TRBV12-3 or TRBV12-4 and TRBJ2-7; D is perhaps TRBD1 (5 bases). Between the trimmed V and J ends, which lost 5 bases and 7 bases, there was a span of 12 bases. CDR3 length: 12 residues. The CDR3 reads CASSPKGNEQYF. CDR3 sequence (DNA): TGTGCCAGCAGTCCGAAGGGGAATGAGCAGTACTTC.

This chain links TRBV6-1 with TRBJ2-3; tentatively, D is TRBD1 or TRBD2 (5 bases each). Germline V gene sequence: CDR1 MNHNS, CDR2 SASEGT. The CDR3 runs to 15 residues. The V end was cut by 6 bases, the J end by 0 bases, with 13 bases between. Here the CDR3 reads CASSPLGESTDTQYF. The CDR3 nucleotides are TGTGCCAGCAGCCCCCTGGGGGAGAGCACAGATACGCAGTATTTT.

This rearrangement joins TRBV2 to TRBJ2-1; 12 positions agree with TRBD2. The CDR3 covers 14 residues. Germline lookup yields CDR1 SNHLY and CDR2 FYNNEI. Unmatched junction bases numbered 5, after V lost 7 bases and J lost 7 bases. The chain's CDR3 is CASNGLAGLNEQFF. DNA of the CDR3: TGTGCCAGCAACGGACTAGCGGGACTGAATGAGCAGTTCTTC.

Note on this clonotype: A read error is possible here, since a much larger clone lies one base away. CDR3 residues: CASSLGQGNTDAQYF. DNA of the CDR3: TGTGCCAGCAGCTTAGGACAGGGGAATACAGATGCGCAGTATTTT. This chain uses TRBV11-3 with TRBJ2-3; TRBD1 agrees at 8 bases. The CDR3 covers 15 residues. Germline CDR1 and CDR2: SGHNT and YENEEA. The full variable domain, completed using reference TRBV11-3 and TRBJ2-3, is EAGVVQSPRYKIIEKKQPVAFWCNPISGHNTLYWYLQNLGQGPELLIRYENEEAVDDSQLPKDRFSAERLKGVDSTLKIQPAELGDSAVYLCASSLGQGNTDAQYFGPGTRLTVL.

This clonotype was observed many times. The rearrangement links TRBV20-1 to TRBJ2-3, with D unresolved. The CDR3 consists of 15 residues. Germline CDR1 is DFQATT and CDR2 is SNEGSKA (reference sequence). V was shortened by 3 bases and J by 2 bases, with 15 bases between the two germline ends. For the CDR3, the DNA is TGCAGTGCTAGTCCCTCAATAGCCAACACAGATACGCAGTATTTT. Its protein product is CSASPSIANTDTQYF.

At least ten counts were recorded for this clonotype. This chain joins TRBV28 and TRBJ2-5; 7 nucleotides line up with TRBD1. The CDR3 loop spans 14 amino acids. Germline CDR1 and CDR2: MDHEN and SYDVKM. The J segment lost 4 bases and the V segment lost 4 bases, leaving 6 bases of the junction unmatched. CDR3 DNA sequence: TGTGCCAGCAGTTGGACAGGTCCGGGAGAGACCCAGTACTTC. Translating gives CASSWTGPGETQYF.

This clonotype was seen only once. The chain combines TRBV27 with TRBJ1-6, with TRBD1 matching over 9 bases. The V gene's germline CDR1 is MNHEY and CDR2 SMNVEV (reference sequence). With 6 bases clipped from V and 1 base from J, the junction kept 1 base outside the gene matches. The CDR3 has 15 amino acids. The CDR3 region has the DNA TGTGCCAGCAGACAGGGGGCATCCTATAATTCACCCCTCCACTTT. It is translated as CASRQGASYNSPLHF.

The chain couples TRBV18 to TRBJ1-5, with D perhaps matching TRBD1 (6 bases). V lost 2 bases, J lost 7 bases, and 18 bases lay in between. This CDR3 is 16 amino acids long. The germline CDR1 and CDR2 sequences are KGHSH and LQKENI. CDR3 sequence (DNA): TGTGCCAGCTCACCAATGGACAGCAGGCAGGGACAGCCCCAGCATTTT. It yields the protein CASSPMDSRQGQPQHF. The variable domain in full, with the rest retrieved from reference TRBV18 and TRBJ1-5, is NAGVMQNPRHLVRRRGQEARLRCSPMKGHSHVYWYRQLPEEGLKFMVYLQKENIIDESGMPKERFSAEFPKEGPSILRIQQVVRGDSAAYFCASSPMDSRQGQPQHFGDGTRLSIL.

The chain is built from TRBV9 and TRBJ2-1; no reliable D call. Germline lookup yields CDR1 SGDLS and CDR2 YYNGEE. V dropped 3 bases and J dropped 1 base, with 8 bases sitting between them. The CDR3 runs 14 residues. CDR3 DNA: TGTGCCAGCAGCGCTCAGTTTTCCTACAATGAGCAGTTCTTC. Translation gives CASSAQFSYNEQFF.